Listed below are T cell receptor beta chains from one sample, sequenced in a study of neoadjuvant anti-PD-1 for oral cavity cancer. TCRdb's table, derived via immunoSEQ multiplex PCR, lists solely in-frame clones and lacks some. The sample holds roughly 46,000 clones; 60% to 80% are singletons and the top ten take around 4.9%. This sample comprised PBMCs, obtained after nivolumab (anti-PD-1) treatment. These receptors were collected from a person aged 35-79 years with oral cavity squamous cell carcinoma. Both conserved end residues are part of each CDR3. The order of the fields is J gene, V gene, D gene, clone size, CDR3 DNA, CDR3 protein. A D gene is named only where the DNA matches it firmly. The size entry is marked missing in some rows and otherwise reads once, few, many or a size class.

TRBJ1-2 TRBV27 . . TGTGCCAGCAGTTCCACTCGGTCGGGGCCTAACTATGGCTACACCTTC CASSSTRSGPNYGYTF
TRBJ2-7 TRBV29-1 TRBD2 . TGCAGCGTTGAGGCCCACCCCGGGACTAGCGGGAGAGTCTACGAGCAGTACTTC CSVEAHPGTSGRVYEQYF
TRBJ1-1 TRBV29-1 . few TGCAGCGTACCTGCTCTCGGGGCTTTTGAAGCTTTCTTT CSVPALGAFEAFF
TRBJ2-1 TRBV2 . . TGTGCCAGCAGTGAGCACGGGAAGGGCTCCTACAATGAGCAGTTCTTC CASSEHGKGSYNEQFF
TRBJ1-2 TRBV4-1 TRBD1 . TGCGCCAGCAGCCAGGACCAAGGACAGGGTGGATGGTATGGCTACACCTTC CASSQDQGQGGWYGYTF
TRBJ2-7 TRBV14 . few TGTGCCAGCAGCCAAGTGGCAGGTAGGGGCGAGCAGTACTTC CASSQVAGRGEQYF
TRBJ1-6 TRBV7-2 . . TGTGCCAGCAGCTTACAGGGGAAAAATTCACCCCTCCACTTT CASSLQGKNSPLHF
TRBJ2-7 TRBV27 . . TGTGCCAGCAGTTTGACAGGGAGGGGCTCGGACGAGCAGTACTTC CASSLTGRGSDEQYF
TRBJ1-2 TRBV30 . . TGTGCCTGGAGTGTACGAGGGCACCATGGCTACACCTTC CAWSVRGHHGYTF
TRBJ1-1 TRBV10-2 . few TGCGCCAGCAGGTCAGTAGGGATGAACACTGAAGCTTTCTTT CASRSVGMNTEAFF
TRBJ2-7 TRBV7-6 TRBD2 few TGTGCCAGCACCTCGGGGGGGGAGCAGTACTTC CASTSGGEQYF
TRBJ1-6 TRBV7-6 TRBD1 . TGTGCCAGCAGCTTGACAGGGGGCGCGACTCTCAATTCACCCCTCCACTTT CASSLTGGATLNSPLHF
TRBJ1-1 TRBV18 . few TGTGCCAGCTCACCACAGTGGGGGGACACTGAAGCTTTCTTT CASSPQWGDTEAFF
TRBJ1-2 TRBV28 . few TGTGCCAGCAGTTTTCCGAACTATGGCTACACCTTC CASSFPNYGYTF
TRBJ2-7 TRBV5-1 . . TGCGCCAGCAGCGGGACGACTAGGCTCGAGCAGTACTTC CASSGTTRLEQYF
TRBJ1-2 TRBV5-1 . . TGCGCCAGCAGATCTGAAGTGTCAGTGCCGGGCTACACCTTC CASRSEVSVPGYTF
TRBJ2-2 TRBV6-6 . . TGTGCCAGCAAAGAACTAGCGAACACCGGGGAGCTGTTTTTT CASKELANTGELFF
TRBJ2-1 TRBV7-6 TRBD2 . TGTGCCAGCACCTTACTACTAGCGGGGGGGCAAGATGAGCAGTTCTTC CASTLLLAGGQDEQFF
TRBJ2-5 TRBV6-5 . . TGTGCCAGCAGCGCTTCTTTTGAGGGTCTTGAGACCCAGTACTTC CASSASFEGLETQYF
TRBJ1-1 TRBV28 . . TGTGCCAGCAGTTTAGGCAGCCAGGGCACTGAAGCTTTCTTT CASSLGSQGTEAFF
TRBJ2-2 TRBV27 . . TGTGCCAGCAGCATCCTGAACACCGGGGAGCTGTTTTTT CASSILNTGELFF
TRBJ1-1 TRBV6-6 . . TGTGCCAGCAGGCCACCCACCAGGGCTGAAGCTTTCTTT CASRPPTRAEAFF
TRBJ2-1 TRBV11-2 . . TGTGCCAGCAGCTCAAGGGCGGGGCAAACGAGAGGGTACAATGAGCAGTTCTTC CASSSRAGQTRGYNEQFF
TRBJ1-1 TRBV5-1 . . TGCGCCAGCAGCTTGGGGGGTGCCACTGAAGCTTTCTTT CASSLGGATEAFF
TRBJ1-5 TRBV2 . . TGTGCCAGCAGTGGAGGGGTGTATAGCAATCAGCCCCAGCATTTT CASSGGVYSNQPQHF
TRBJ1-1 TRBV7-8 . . TGTGCCAGCACTCTGGGGCACAACACTGAAGCTTTCTTT CASTLGHNTEAFF
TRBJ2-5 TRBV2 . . TGTGCCAGCGGCCTAGGGCTTAAAGAGACCCAGTACTTC CASGLGLKETQYF
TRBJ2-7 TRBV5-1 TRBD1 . TGCGCCAGCAGCTCTACAGGGGACCACTCCTACGAGCAGTACTTC CASSSTGDHSYEQYF
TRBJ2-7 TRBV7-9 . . TGTGCCAGCAGCTTAAGGGAGGACTACTATTACGAGCAGTACTTC CASSLREDYYYEQYF
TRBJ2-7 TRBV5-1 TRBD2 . TGCGCCAGCAGCTCCGGGACTAGCGGGAGTCGACACGAGCAGTACTTC CASSSGTSGSRHEQYF
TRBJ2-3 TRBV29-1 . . TGCAGCGTTTGGGGATTTTACACAGATACGCAGTATTTT CSVWGFYTDTQYF
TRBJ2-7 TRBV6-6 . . TGTGCCAGCAGCATCAGACAGACTACCTACGAGCAGTACTTC CASSIRQTTYEQYF
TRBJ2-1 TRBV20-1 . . TGCAGTGCTACCTACAATGAGCAGTTCTTC CSATYNEQFF
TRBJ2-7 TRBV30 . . TGTGCCTGGAGACAGGGGAGGTCCTACGAGCAGTACTTC CAWRQGRSYEQYF